A selection of T cell receptor beta chains follows, all from one sample in a study of T-cell memory formation after mild COVID-19. In TCRdb, the 5' RACE reads were re-called with MiXCR into one record per CDR3 protein. Of 350,000 or so distinct CDR3 sequences listed, around a fifth were seen once; the top ten hold about 21%. Material: PBMCs or a T cell subset sorted from them (not recorded which). The receptors stem from a man between 18 and 29 years old who had mild COVID-19 (a few samples of this study predate the infection). Cell type and time point are not known. CDR3s include the opening cysteine and the closing phenylalanine or tryptophan. The D gene is left open where the match is weak. Size is omitted from some rows. Given values are once, few, many or a class for expanded clones.

V gene,J gene,clone size,D gene,CDR3 DNA,CDR3 protein
TRBV4-3,TRBJ1-1,few,.,TGCGCCAGCAGCCAAGACAGGTACTACACTGAAGCTTTCTTT,CASSQDRYYTEAFF
TRBV7-9,TRBJ1-5,few,.,TGTGCCAGCAGCTTAGACACGGGACGAGGCAATCAGCCCCAGCATTTT,CASSLDTGRGNQPQHF
TRBV7-3,TRBJ2-3,few,TRBD2,TGTGCCAGCAGCCCCGGGACTAGCCGACGCACAGATACGCAGTATTTT,CASSPGTSRRTDTQYF
TRBV12-3/TRBV12-4,TRBJ1-2,.,TRBD1,TGTGCCAGCAGATGGACAGGGGCGGGTGGCTACACCTTC,CASRWTGAGGYTF
TRBV24-1,TRBJ1-2,.,.,TGTGCCACCAGTGACCCCGGACGGACCTATGGCTACACCTTC,CATSDPGRTYGYTF
TRBV7-6,TRBJ1-1,.,TRBD1,TGTGCCAGCAGCACCTGGGACAGCAAGGGGCACACTGAAGCTTTCTTT,CASSTWDSKGHTEAFF
TRBV27,TRBJ1-2,few,.,TGTGCCAGCAGTTTGACACCTTTGGCTAACTATGGCTACACCTTC,CASSLTPLANYGYTF
TRBV20-1,TRBJ2-2,.,TRBD2,TGCAGTGCTAGAGATCGAACGAGAAGCGGGGGCTATAACACCGGGGAGCTGTTTTTT,CSARDRTRSGGYNTGELFF
TRBV4-2,TRBJ2-1,.,.,TGTGCCAGCAGCCAAGAGGGAGCCGAGCAGTTCTTC,CASSQEGAEQFF
TRBV3-1,TRBJ1-1,few,.,TGTGCCAGCAGCCAAGTAGCTGAGGAGGCTTTCTTT,CASSQVAEEAFF
TRBV3-1,TRBJ2-3,few,.,TGTGCCAGCAGCCAGAACCCGGATACGCAGTATTTT,CASSQNPDTQYF
TRBV4-3,TRBJ2-3,.,.,TGCGCCAGCAGCGGTATGTGGGGGTACACAGATACGCAGTATTTT,CASSGMWGYTDTQYF
TRBV20-1,TRBJ2-5,.,TRBD1,TGCAGTGCTGGATCCGGGACAGGGTTTTATGAGACCCAGTACTTC,CSAGSGTGFYETQYF
TRBV4-2,TRBJ2-2,.,.,TGTGCCAGCAGCCAAGAAGAGAGGGGTCGAACCGGGGAGCTGTTTTTT,CASSQEERGRTGELFF
TRBV29-1,TRBJ1-2,many,.,TGCAGCGACCGAGAAGGAGCCCTATATGGCTACACCTTC,CSDREGALYGYTF
TRBV20-1,TRBJ2-1,few,TRBD2,TGCAGTCGCTTAGTTGGGACTAGCGCCTACAATGAGCAGTTCTTC,CSRLVGTSAYNEQFF
TRBV5-1,TRBJ2-3,many,TRBD2,TGCGCCAGCAGCTGGGGGGGAAGCACAGATACGCAGTATTTT,CASSWGGSTDTQYF
TRBV20-1,TRBJ2-3,.,.,TGCAGTGCTTGGTACTCTAGCACAGATACGCAGTATTTT,CSAWYSSTDTQYF
TRBV12-3/TRBV12-4,TRBJ1-5,.,.,TGTGCCAGCACCGCTTGGCCCGGGGGCAATCAGCCCCAGCATTTT,CASTAWPGGNQPQHF
TRBV18,TRBJ2-5,.,.,TGTGCCAGCTCACCGGTAGGGGATCAAGAGACCCAGTACTTC,CASSPVGDQETQYF
TRBV5-1,TRBJ1-1,.,.,TGCGCCAGCAGTCTGAGGGGACACATGAACACTGAAGCTTTCTTT,CASSLRGHMNTEAFF
TRBV14,TRBJ1-2,few,.,TGTGCCAGCAGCCATGATACTGGCTACACCTTC,CASSHDTGYTF
TRBV7-2,TRBJ1-1,.,.,TGTGCCAGCAGCATGACACAGAACACTGAAGCTTTCTTT,CASSMTQNTEAFF
TRBV3-1,TRBJ2-3,once,.,TGTGCCAGCAGCCAAGGCTGGCGGGATACGCAGTATTTT,CASSQGWRDTQYF
TRBV9,TRBJ2-2,.,.,TGTGCCAGCAGCGTAGATGTGGGGTACGGGGAGCTGTTTTTT,CASSVDVGYGELFF
TRBV24-1,TRBJ2-1,few,TRBD1,TGTGCCACCAGTGATCCGGGACAGGGTAACGATGAGCAGTTCTTC,CATSDPGQGNDEQFF
TRBV4-1,TRBJ1-5,few,TRBD1,TGCGCCAGCAGCCAAGAGGACAGGGGGCGCGGCAATCAGCCCCAGCATTTT,CASSQEDRGRGNQPQHF
TRBV5-1,TRBJ2-2,few,.,TGCGCCAGCAGCTTCGGACTTTACACCGGGGAGCTGTTTTTT,CASSFGLYTGELFF
TRBV29-1,TRBJ2-1,.,.,TGCAGTCCCCGAGTACTAGTGGGGGAGCAGTTCTTC,CSPRVLVGEQFF
TRBV4-1,TRBJ1-2,.,TRBD1,TGCGCCAGCACCCACGACAGGGGACGGGGCTACACCTTC,CASTHDRGRGYTF
TRBV7-2,TRBJ2-1,.,.,TGTGCCAGCAGCTCCGACACGGGCTACAATGAGCAGTTCTTC,CASSSDTGYNEQFF
TRBV4-3,TRBJ2-7,.,TRBD2,TGCGCCAGCAGCCAAGATAGGCTAGCGGGGGAGCAGTACTTC,CASSQDRLAGEQYF
TRBV4-3,TRBJ2-7,many,TRBD1,TGCGCCAGCAGCCAGGAACCGACCGGGACAGTATACGAGCAGTACTTC,CASSQEPTGTVYEQYF
TRBV11-2,TRBJ2-7,once,TRBD1,TGTGCCAGCAGACCAGGGGGCACCTACGAGCAGTACTTC,CASRPGGTYEQYF
TRBV20-1,TRBJ1-5,.,.,TGCAGTGCTAAGGGCAATCAGCCCCAGCATTTT,CSAKGNQPQHF
TRBV5-1,TRBJ1-6,few,.,TGCGCCAGCAGCTCTGAGGGCAGGGATAATTCACCCCTCCACTTT,CASSSEGRDNSPLHF
TRBV7-2,TRBJ1-4,.,TRBD1,TGTGCCAGCAGCTTGGACAGGGGATTCGAAAAACTGTTTTTT,CASSLDRGFEKLFF
TRBV6-4,TRBJ2-2,few,.,TGTGCCAGCAGTGAGGGGGGGGCTACGAACACCGGGGAGCTGTTTTTT,CASSEGGATNTGELFF
TRBV5-1,TRBJ2-3,few,TRBD2,TGCGCCAGCAGCTTGGGAGCCACTAGCGGGAACACAGATACGCAGTATTTT,CASSLGATSGNTDTQYF
TRBV20-1,TRBJ1-2,.,.,TGCAGTGCTTCATCACCCGGTGGCTACACCTTC,CSASSPGGYTF
TRBV6-2/TRBV6-3,TRBJ1-5,.,.,TGTGCCAGCAGCTCGCCGAGTAATCAGCCCCAGCATTTT,CASSSPSNQPQHF
TRBV28,TRBJ2-2,.,.,TGTGCCAGCAGTTTATATCGAGAGCTGTTTTTT,CASSLYRELFF
TRBV29-1,TRBJ1-2,few,.,TGCAGCGTTGAAGAACAGGGTTCTGGCTACACCTTC,CSVEEQGSGYTF
TRBV6-5,TRBJ2-7,.,TRBD1,TGTGCCAGCAGTTCGTACAGGGGCTACGAGCAGTACTTC,CASSSYRGYEQYF
TRBV7-6,TRBJ2-1,few,.,TGTGCCAGCAGCCCCCGGGGGCGGGACAATGAGCAGTTCTTC,CASSPRGRDNEQFF
TRBV7-2,TRBJ2-2,many,.,TGTGCCAGCAGCTTACAAGGGGCCCCCACCGGGGAGCTGTTTTTT,CASSLQGAPTGELFF
TRBV4-2,TRBJ2-3,few,TRBD1,TGTGCCAGCAGCCCCGGGACAGGGATAGGAGATACGCAGTATTTT,CASSPGTGIGDTQYF
TRBV6-5,TRBJ1-1,.,.,TGTGCCAGCAAAGGGGATAACACTGAAGCTTTCTTT,CASKGDNTEAFF
TRBV27,TRBJ1-4,few,.,TGTGCCAGCAGTCGGCGGACAATCGGTAATGAAAAACTGTTTTTT,CASSRRTIGNEKLFF
TRBV12-3/TRBV12-4,TRBJ1-5,many,TRBD1,TGTGCCAGCAGTAGGGGACAGAGAAATCAGCCCCAGCATTTT,CASSRGQRNQPQHF
TRBV29-1,TRBJ2-3,few,TRBD2,TGCAGCACGGATGCGGGGGGGGGCACAGATACGCAGTATTTT,CSTDAGGGTDTQYF
TRBV6-5,TRBJ2-1,.,.,TGTGCCAGCAGTTACGGGGGCCAGTCCCGGAATGAGCAGTTCTTC,CASSYGGQSRNEQFF
TRBV18,TRBJ2-7,.,.,TGTGCCAGCTCACCCATTAGTGAGGGCTACGAGCAGTACTTC,CASSPISEGYEQYF
TRBV19,TRBJ1-2,.,TRBD1,TGTGCCAGTAGTAACCGACAGGGCGATGGCTACACCTTC,CASSNRQGDGYTF
TRBV4-3,TRBJ1-2,.,.,TGCGCCAGCAGCCAAGATCGTGCAGGGACACCGATTTATGGCTACACCTTC,CASSQDRAGTPIYGYTF
TRBV4-1,TRBJ2-7,.,TRBD1,TGCGCCAGCAGCCACCTAGGACAGGGAACTAGCGAGCAGTACTTC,CASSHLGQGTSEQYF
TRBV5-1,TRBJ2-1,few,.,TGCGCCAGCAGCCCCCGCCCCGTCAATGAGCAGTTCTTC,CASSPRPVNEQFF
TRBV6-6,TRBJ2-3,.,TRBD2,TGTGCCAGCAGGACCTCTAGCGGGGGGGCAGATACGCAGTATTTT,CASRTSSGGADTQYF
TRBV20-1,TRBJ2-3,.,.,TGCAGTGCCACCCTTCCCCGGTCTAGCACAGATACGCAGTATTTT,CSATLPRSSTDTQYF
TRBV6-5,TRBJ1-5,.,TRBD1,TGTGCCAGCAGGGACAGGGGGAAGAGTCAGCCCCAGCATTTT,CASRDRGKSQPQHF